Below are 15 T cell receptor beta chains sequenced from a single sample in a study of cytomegalovirus exposure and HLA in healthy donors. The repertoire was sequenced with immunoSEQ multiplex PCR; TCRdb's copy has only in-frame clones and lacks some. The sample has 82,000 or so clones; 85% to 95% are singletons. Sequenced input: PBMCs. These receptors all come from a man between 18 and 35 years old in good health and CMV-seronegative.

The gene calls are TRBV7-9 and TRBJ1-1; D gene unclear. Germline CDR1 and CDR2: SEHNR and FQNEAQ (reference sequence). The CDR3 consists of 13 residues. V was pared by 1 base and J by 13 bases, with 16 bases between. DNA for the CDR3: TGTGCCAGCAGCTTAGTGGGTACTGGGCGAGATTTCTTT. This sequence encodes CASSLVGTGRDFF.

The CDR3 DNA follows: TGTGCCAGCAGTGAGTCAAGACAGGGTAGCTCCTATAATTCACCCCTCCACTTT. Residues: CASSESRQGSSYNSPLHF. This chain uses TRBV25-1 with TRBJ1-6; 7 bases agree with TRBD1. The CDR3 runs 18 residues. After removal of 3 bases from V and 0 bases from J, the junction contained 8 bases not matched to a gene. Germline lookup yields CDR1 MGHDK and CDR2 SYGVNS.

The rearrangement joins TRBV7-9 to TRBJ2-7; TRBD2 agrees at 11 bases. The CDR3 is made up of 14 amino acids. Germline CDR1 reads SEHNR; CDR2 reads FQNEAQ (reference sequence). With V trimmed by 5 bases and J by 2 bases, 2 bases remained unmatched. CDR3 DNA: TGTGCCAGCAGCGTTAGCGGGAGGGCCTACGAGCAGTACTTC. Translating it yields CASSVSGRAYEQYF.

The chain joins TRBV5-1 to TRBJ2-5; maybe TRBD1 (6 bases). The germline CDR1 and CDR2 sequences are SGHRS and YFSETQ. The CDR3 has 14 residues. V lost 4 bases and J 5 bases, leaving 15 bases between the germline ends. CDR3 in DNA: TGCGCCAGCAGCCCCGTGGCAGGGGCTGAGACCCAGTACTTC. Its protein is CASSPVAGAETQYF.

The J gene is TRBJ1-3, the V gene TRBV6-5; D perhaps matches TRBD1 (5 bases). There are 14 residues in the CDR3. Germline V gene sequence: CDR1 MNHEY, CDR2 SVGAGI. V was trimmed by 5 bases and J by 1 base, leaving 9 bases between them. The CDR3 bases are TGTGCCAGCAGTCCGGGACTGTCTGGAAACACCATATATTTT. It is translated as CASSPGLSGNTIYF.

This clone has a single count. The chain uses TRBV28 and TRBJ2-7; tentatively, D is TRBD1 (6 bases). V dropped 5 bases and J dropped 4 bases, with 12 bases sitting between them. Per the germline V gene, CDR1 is MDHEN and CDR2 is SYDVKM. This CDR3 spans 13 amino acids. The CDR3 DNA is TGTGCCAGCAGTGCCCCAGGGGTATACGAGCAGTACTTC. This sequence encodes CASSAPGVYEQYF.

The V and J genes are TRBV13 and TRBJ1-1; 9 bases line up with TRBD1. CDR1 and CDR2 (germline): PRHDT, FYEKMQ (reference sequence). The ends lost 4 bases at V and 11 bases at J; junction bases unmatched: 5. The CDR3 length is 12 residues. The CDR3 sequence is CASSSLQGAAFF. In DNA, the CDR3 is TGTGCCAGCAGCTCATTACAGGGGGCCGCTTTCTTT.

The CDR3 here is CASSTSGTAPRDTEAFF. The CDR3 DNA is TGTGCCAGCAGTACTTCCGGGACAGCACCGAGGGACACTGAAGCTTTCTTT. The V and J genes are TRBV4-2 and TRBJ1-1; TRBD1 matches at 7 bases. CDR3 size: 17 residues. V shed 6 bases and J 3 bases; nucleotides not matched to a gene: 16. Per germline, CDR1 LGHNA and CDR2 YNFKEQ.

The CDR3 spells CASSWGQGRGNYGYTF. In DNA, the CDR3 is TGTGCCAGCAGCTGGGGACAGGGGCGCGGGAACTATGGCTACACCTTC. The chain couples TRBV11-3 to TRBJ1-2; TRBD1 matches at 10 bases. The CDR3 is 16 amino acids. Germline CDR1 SGHNT, CDR2 YENEEA. V gave up 4 bases and J gave up 2 bases; unmatched junction bases: 7.

The V gene is TRBV18, the J gene TRBJ2-2, with D unresolved. V lost 3 bases and J lost 4, with 15 bases in between. The CDR3 is 16 residues long. Per germline, CDR1 KGHSH and CDR2 LQKENI. The CDR3 coding sequence is TGTGCCAGCTCACCCCCTCGCGCGAGTTTCACCGGGGAGCTGTTTTTT. As protein: CASSPPRASFTGELFF. The complete variable domain, with remaining parts taken from reference TRBV18 and TRBJ2-2, reads NAGVMQNPRHLVRRRGQEARLRCSPMKGHSHVYWYRQLPEEGLKFMVYLQKENIIDESGMPKERFSAEFPKEGPSILRIQQVVRGDSAAYFCASSPPRASFTGELFFGEGSRLTVL.

J is TRBJ1-2 and V is TRBV6-4, with TRBD1 as a possible D gene (6 bases). The V gene's germline CDR1 is MRHNA and CDR2 SNTAGT. CDR3 size: 13 residues. The germline V and J ends were trimmed by 1 base and 11 bases, with 14 bases remaining between them. CDR3 sequence (DNA): TGTGCCAGCAGTGACTTCTCTAGGACAGTTTACACCTTC. Amino acid sequence: CASSDFSRTVYTF.

This rearrangement joins TRBV6-5 to TRBJ1-5; 7 positions agree with TRBD1. CDR3 length: 14 residues. V lost 2 bases, J lost 6 bases, and 4 bases stayed unmatched. Germline V gives CDR1 MNHEY, CDR2 SVGAGI. DNA for the CDR3: TGTGCCAGCAGTTACACAGGGGTCGGTCAGCCCCAGCATTTT. This codes for CASSYTGVGQPQHF.

V and J are TRBV6-5 and TRBJ1-2; D is perhaps TRBD1 (6 bases). The V and J ends lost 7 bases and 6 bases respectively, with 12 bases between them. The length of the CDR3 is 12 residues. The germline CDR1 and CDR2 sequences are MNHEY and SVGAGI. CDR3 sequence reads: CASTHYRDGYTF. CDR3 in DNA: TGTGCCAGCACCCATTACAGGGATGGCTACACCTTC.

The V gene is TRBV7-9, the J gene TRBJ2-3; 9 bases fit TRBD1. Trimming removed 5 bases from V and 0 bases from J; junction bases left unmatched: 15. CDR3 length equals 19 residues. Germline V gene sequence: CDR1 SEHNR, CDR2 FQNEAQ (reference sequence). The DNA for the CDR3 is TGTGCCAGCAGCCTAATGAAAACCCTTGGACAGGGGAGCACAGATACGCAGTATTTT. Translation gives CASSLMKTLGQGSTDTQYF.

The chain is built from TRBV11-3 and TRBJ2-1, with 13 bases identical to TRBD2. With V trimmed by 5 bases and J by 10 bases, 8 bases remained unmatched. From germline, CDR1 is SGHNT and CDR2 YENEEA. The CDR3 contains 15 residues. The CDR3 bases are TGTGCCAGCAGCCCAGGGACTAGCGGGATCGAGGAGCAGTTCTTC. It encodes CASSPGTSGIEEQFF. The variable domain in full, completed from reference TRBV11-3 and TRBJ2-1, reads EAGVVQSPRYKIIEKKQPVAFWCNPISGHNTLYWYLQNLGQGPELLIRYENEEAVDDSQLPKDRFSAERLKGVDSTLKIQPAELGDSAVYLCASSPGTSGIEEQFFGPGTRLTVL.